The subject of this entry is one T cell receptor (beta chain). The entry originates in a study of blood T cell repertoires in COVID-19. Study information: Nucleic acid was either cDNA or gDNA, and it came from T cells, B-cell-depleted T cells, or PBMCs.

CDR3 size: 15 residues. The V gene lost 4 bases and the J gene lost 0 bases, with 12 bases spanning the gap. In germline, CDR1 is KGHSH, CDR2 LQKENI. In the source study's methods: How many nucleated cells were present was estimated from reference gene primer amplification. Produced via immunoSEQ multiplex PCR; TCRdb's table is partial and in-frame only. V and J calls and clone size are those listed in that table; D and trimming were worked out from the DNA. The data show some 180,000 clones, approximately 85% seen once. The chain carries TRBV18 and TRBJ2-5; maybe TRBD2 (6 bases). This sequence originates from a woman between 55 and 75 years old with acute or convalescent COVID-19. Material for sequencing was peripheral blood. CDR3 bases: TGTGCCAGCTCACGAAATGCGGGGTACCAAGAGACCCAGTACTTC. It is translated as CASSRNAGYQETQYF.